One and the same sample provided the 5 T cell receptor beta chains below, sequenced in a study of OX40 agonist ivuxolimab in advanced cancers. This table comes from immunoSEQ multiplex PCR, and its TCRdb copy is limited to in-frame clones, with some not included. Of about 50,000 clones listed, 84% were seen once; the top ten hold approximately 0.61%. The sequencing here drew on CD4+ or CD8+ T cells sorted from blood, taken in a trial of the OX40 agonist ivuxolimab. These receptors came from an adult with an advanced solid tumor such as melanoma, head and neck, liver or kidney cancer.

The CDR3 DNA reads TGTGCCAGAGGGAGGGAGGGGCATATGGACTATGGCTACACCTTC. It yields the protein CARGREGHMDYGYTF. This chain links TRBV19 with TRBJ1-2; D may be TRBD1 (5 bases). V was clipped by 9 bases and J by 3 bases, with 20 bases between them. The CDR3 has 15 amino acids. Germline CDR1 and CDR2: LNHDA and SQIVND (reference sequence).

V and J are TRBV2 and TRBJ1-1, with D possibly TRBD1 on 6 matching bases. CDR3 length: 15 residues. Germline values: CDR1 SNHLY, CDR2 FYNNEI. Trimming removed 5 bases from V and 4 bases from J, with 17 bases in between. The CDR3 protein is CASSPDSLWGTEAFF. In nucleotides, the CDR3 is TGTGCCAGCAGTCCGGACAGTCTGTGGGGCACTGAAGCTTTCTTT.

V gene TRBV5-4 combines with J gene TRBJ2-5, with D maybe TRBD2 (6 bases). V shed 2 bases and J shed 5 bases, with 19 bases lying between them. Looked up from germline, CDR1 is SGHNT and CDR2 is YYREEE (reference sequence). CDR3 length: 16 amino acids. The CDR3 bases are TGTGCCAGCAGCTTCGGAGGGGCTAGCGCTGCGGAGACCCAGTACTTC. Translation gives CASSFGGASAAETQYF.

The chain recombines TRBV2 with TRBJ2-2; D might be TRBD1 or TRBD2, each matching 5 bases. This CDR3 has 14 residues. Germline CDR1 SNHLY, CDR2 FYNNEI. V was trimmed by 6 bases and J by 0 bases, leaving 8 bases between them. The CDR3 sequence is CASRTGPNTGELFF. DNA for the CDR3: TGTGCCAGCAGAACGGGACCGAACACCGGGGAGCTGTTTTTT.

There are a few counts of this clone. The chain has TRBV7-2 and TRBJ2-3, with 10 bases aligning to TRBD2. The length of the CDR3 is 15 residues. Germline CDR1 reads SGHTA; CDR2 reads FQGNSA. V was pared by 2 bases and J by 4 bases, with 3 bases of the junction left unmatched. CDR3 bases: TGTGCCAGCAGCTTAACTAGCGGGGCAGCAGATACGCAGTATTTT. This translates into CASSLTSGAADTQYF. Combining the CDR3 with reference TRBV7-2 and TRBJ2-3 gives the whole variable domain GAGVSQSPSNKVTEKGKDVELRCDPISGHTALYWYRQSLGQGLEFLIYFQGNSAPDKSGLPSDRFSAERTGGSVSTLTIQRTQQEDSAVYLCASSLTSGAADTQYFGPGTRLTVL.